This T cell receptor (beta chain) comes out of a study of T cells in Graves' hyperthyroidism and ophthalmopathy. Study-wide points: In validation, the model predicted ophthalmopathy. These predictions came a median about 6.8 months before onset.

From germline, CDR1 is ENHRY and CDR2 SYGVKD. The CDR3 totals 17 residues. The V end lost 3 bases, the J end lost 0 bases, and 15 bases lay between the germline ends. Only a few counts were recorded for this clonotype. Antigen: not known. Authors of the study amplified TCR beta CDR3 regions from RNA transcripts. A first-round RT-PCR of the TCR CDR3 used the HTBI primer set. TCRdb itself ran the multiplex PCR reads through MiXCR, one entry per CDR3 protein. The repertoire holds 350,000 or so distinct CDR3 sequences, approximately 18% seen once, with roughly 35% in the top ten. The chain recombines TRBV10-3 with TRBJ1-5; perhaps TRBD1 as D (6 bases). This TCR derives from a young woman with Graves' hyperthyroidism that later progressed to Graves' ophthalmopathy. Sequencing was done on a sample of blood. This CDR3 reads CAISEEGEIYSNQPQHF. CDR3 nucleotides: TGTGCCATCAGTGAAGAGGGGGAGATCTATAGCAATCAGCCCCAGCATTTT.